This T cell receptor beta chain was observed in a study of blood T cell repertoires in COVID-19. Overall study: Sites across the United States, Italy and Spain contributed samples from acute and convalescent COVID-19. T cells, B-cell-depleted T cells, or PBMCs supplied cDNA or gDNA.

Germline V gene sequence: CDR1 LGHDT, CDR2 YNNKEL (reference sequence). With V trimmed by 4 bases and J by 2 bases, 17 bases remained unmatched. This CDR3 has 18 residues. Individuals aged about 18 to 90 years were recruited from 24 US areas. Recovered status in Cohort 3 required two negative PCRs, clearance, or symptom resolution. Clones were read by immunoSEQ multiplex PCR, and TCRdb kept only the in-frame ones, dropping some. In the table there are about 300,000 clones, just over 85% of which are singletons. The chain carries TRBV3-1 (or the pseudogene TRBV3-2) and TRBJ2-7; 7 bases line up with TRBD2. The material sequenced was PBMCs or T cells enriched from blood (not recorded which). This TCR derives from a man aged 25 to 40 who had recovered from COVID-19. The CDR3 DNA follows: TGTGCCAGCAGCCCCGGCGGGCTAGCGGTCATACTCCCCTACGAGCAGTACTTC. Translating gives CASSPGGLAVILPYEQYF.